These 24 T cell receptor beta chains were all obtained from the same sample, sequenced in a study of cytomegalovirus exposure and HLA in healthy donors. PCR employed 60 Vbeta and 13 Jbeta primers. Libraries were prepared by immunoSEQ multiplex PCR; TCRdb keeps only in-frame clonotypes and omits some of them. The sample holds 170,000 or so clones, roughly 75% seen once. Input material: PBMCs. The receptors originated from a man aged 40-49 years in good health and CMV-seronegative.

V is TRBV7-2 and J is TRBJ2-3, with D possibly matching TRBD2 (5 bases). Trimming removed 2 bases at V and 0 bases at J, with 15 bases between. The CDR3 runs to 17 residues. CDR1 is SGHTA, CDR2 FQGNSA, per germline. CDR3 sequence: CASSLSVALTSTDTQYF. The CDR3 DNA is TGTGCCAGCAGCTTATCCGTAGCGTTAACTAGCACAGATACGCAGTATTTT. The full variable domain, its missing parts supplied by reference TRBV7-2 and TRBJ2-3, is GAGVSQSPSNKVTEKGKDVELRCDPISGHTALYWYRQSLGQGLEFLIYFQGNSAPDKSGLPSDRFSAERTGGSVSTLTIQRTQQEDSAVYLCASSLSVALTSTDTQYFGPGTRLTVL.

The chain recombines TRBV4-3 with TRBJ2-7, with D possibly being TRBD1 (6 bases). Trimming shortened V by 0 bases and J by 4 bases, and 13 bases separated the two germline ends. The CDR3 sequence is 15 residues long. The V gene's germline CDR1 is LGHNA and CDR2 YSLEER. CDR3 in DNA: TGCGCCAGCAGCCAAGATTGGGAACAGGGATACGAGCAGTACTTC. Its protein product is CASSQDWEQGYEQYF.

The chain joins TRBV30 to TRBJ2-3, with a tentative D call TRBD2 (6 bases). V was cut by 2 bases and J by 4 bases, with 13 bases left in between. CDR3 length: 14 residues. The germline V gene has CDR1 GTSNPN and CDR2 SVGIG (reference sequence). CDR3 amino acids: CAWSLDPGADTQYF. The CDR3 bases are TGTGCCTGGAGTCTGGACCCGGGGGCAGATACGCAGTATTTT.

This chain uses TRBV19 with TRBJ2-1; 11 bases fit TRBD2. This CDR3 contains 16 residues. Germline assignment: CDR1 LNHDA and CDR2 SQIVND (reference sequence). The V segment lost 2 bases and the J segment 3 bases; nucleotides outside the gene matches: 3. As DNA, the CDR3 is TGTGCCAGTAGTATACTAGCGGGAGGCCTCTACAATGAGCAGTTCTTC. It codes for CASSILAGGLYNEQFF.

V usage is TRBV18 and J usage is TRBJ2-3; D remains unclear. Germline loops: CDR1 KGHSH, CDR2 LQKENI. Trimming cost V 2 bases and J 6 bases, with 6 bases left between them. The CDR3 runs to 12 residues. The CDR3 sequence: CASSPGHDTQYF. As DNA, the CDR3 is TGTGCCAGCTCACCAGGCCACGATACGCAGTATTTT. Full variable domain (missing parts from reference TRBV18 and TRBJ2-3): NAGVMQNPRHLVRRRGQEARLRCSPMKGHSHVYWYRQLPEEGLKFMVYLQKENIIDESGMPKERFSAEFPKEGPSILRIQQVVRGDSAAYFCASSPGHDTQYFGPGTRLTVL.

This rearrangement joins TRBV18 to TRBJ2-5; D unclear. The CDR3 covers 14 residues. Trimming removed 3 bases at V and 7 bases at J, with 15 bases between. Germline CDR1 KGHSH, CDR2 LQKENI. CDR3 amino acids: CASSPQDLARTQYF. CDR3 DNA sequence: TGTGCCAGCTCACCCCAAGACTTGGCCCGGACCCAGTACTTC.

The chain employs TRBV10-2 and TRBJ1-2; unclear D gene. V lost 5 bases, J lost 7 bases, and 17 bases lay in between. The CDR3 has 14 amino acids. Germline values: CDR1 WSHSY, CDR2 SAAADI. CDR3: CASSTPQSTRGYTF. CDR3 DNA sequence: TGCGCCAGCAGTACCCCACAGTCAACCCGTGGCTACACCTTC.

CDR3 bases: TGCGCCAGCAGCTTTGGGACAACTTACTCTGGGGCCAACGTCCTGACTTTC. Translating gives CASSFGTTYSGANVLTF. The chain uses TRBV5-1 and TRBJ2-6, with D perhaps TRBD1 (6 bases). This CDR3 is 17 amino acids long. The germline V gene has CDR1 SGHRS and CDR2 YFSETQ. V was shortened by 2 bases and J by 0 bases, with 12 bases between the two germline ends.

The rearrangement joins TRBV2 to TRBJ2-1, with D tentatively TRBD1 (6 bases). V gave up 6 bases and J gave up 6 bases, with 21 bases separating them. Germline V gene lookup returns CDR1 SNHLY and CDR2 FYNNEI. This CDR3 comprises 16 residues. This CDR3 reads CASSQNRDKSFNEQFF. CDR3 DNA sequence: TGTGCCAGCAGCCAGAATCGGGACAAATCATTCAATGAGCAGTTCTTC.

V usage is TRBV6-5 and J usage is TRBJ2-5; possible D gene TRBD2, 6 bases. CDR1 is MNHEY, CDR2 SVGAGI, per germline. V lost 2 bases and J 14 bases, leaving 9 bases between the germline ends. The CDR3 has 10 residues. In DNA, the CDR3 is TGTGCCAGCAGTTACCCGGAGGGTTACTTC. Its protein product is CASSYPEGYF.

The chain recombines TRBV19 with TRBJ1-5; TRBD1 might be the D (5 bases). The germline V gene encodes CDR1 LNHDA and CDR2 SQIVND (reference sequence). The CDR3 extends over 16 amino acids. V lost 5 bases and J 4 bases, leaving 18 bases between the germline ends. The CDR3 is CASSLAVTASNQPQHF. CDR3 bases: TGTGCCAGTAGTTTGGCGGTGACAGCCTCGAATCAGCCCCAGCATTTT.

This rearrangement joins TRBV5-1 to TRBJ1-4, with 7 bases aligning to TRBD1. J was trimmed by 5 bases and V by 4 bases; bases with no gene match: 5. The CDR3 contains 14 residues. Germline V gives CDR1 SGHRS, CDR2 YFSETQ. The CDR3 region is CASSHRGGNEKLFF. The CDR3 DNA reads as TGCGCCAGCAGCCACAGGGGCGGGAATGAAAAACTGTTTTTT.

The V gene is TRBV4-3, the J gene TRBJ2-2; TRBD1 matches 8 bases. The J segment lost 2 bases and the V segment lost 10 bases, leaving 3 bases of the junction unmatched. The length of the CDR3 is 13 residues. In germline, CDR1 is LGHNA, CDR2 YSLEER. The CDR3 nucleotides are TGCGCCACCGGGACAGGCAACACCGGGGAGCTGTTTTTT. It translates to CATGTGNTGELFF.

V usage is TRBV6-5 and J usage is TRBJ1-3; D not resolved. Germline V gene sequence: CDR1 MNHEY, CDR2 SVGAGI. The CDR3 contains 15 residues. Trimming took off 5 bases at V and 3 bases at J, with 14 bases between the two ends. CDR3 DNA: TGTGCCAGCAGTACGGGTGGTGGAGGTGGAAACACCATATATTTT. Translating gives CASSTGGGGGNTIYF.

The V call is TRBV19, the J call TRBJ2-5; no clear D gene. V was cut by 3 bases and J by 4 bases, with 6 bases left in between. The CDR3 sequence is 12 residues long. Per germline, CDR1 LNHDA and CDR2 SQIVND (reference sequence). The DNA for the CDR3 is TGTGCCAGTAGTATTGAGCGAGAGACCCAGTACTTC. Protein sequence: CASSIERETQYF. The whole variable domain, filled in from reference TRBV19 and TRBJ2-5, reads DGGITQSPKYLFRKEGQNVTLSCEQNLNHDAMYWYRQDPGQGLRLIYYSQIVNDFQKGDIAEGYSVSREKKESFPLTVTSAQKNPTAFYLCASSIERETQYFGPGTRLLVL.

The chain combines TRBV15 with TRBJ1-5; D perhaps matches TRBD1 (6 bases). Germline V CDR1 and CDR2: LNHNV, YYDKDF (reference sequence). V was shortened by 0 bases and J by 4 bases, with 16 bases between the two germline ends. The CDR3 sequence is 17 residues long. The CDR3 loop reads CATSRDMAGAFNQPQHF. The CDR3 DNA follows: TGTGCCACCAGCAGAGATATGGCAGGGGCTTTTAATCAGCCCCAGCATTTT.

This chain joins TRBV11-2 and TRBJ1-1, with a tentative D call TRBD1 (5 bases). Germline CDR1 SGHAT, CDR2 FQNNGV. The CDR3 has 13 residues. Trimming took 0 bases from V and 6 from J, leaving 8 bases between them. In DNA, the CDR3 is TGTGCCAGCAGCTTAGATGCGACAGCTGAAGCTTTCTTT. Its translation: CASSLDATAEAFF.

The chain carries TRBV5-4 and TRBJ1-3, with TRBD1 identical over 7 bases. Germline loops: CDR1 SGHNT, CDR2 YYREEE (reference sequence). V shed 4 bases, J shed 0 bases, and the junction held 7 bases outside the gene matches. CDR3 length equals 16 residues. The CDR3 coding sequence is TGTGCCAGCAGCACCGGGGGACAGAGCTCTGGAAACACCATATATTTT. Translated, it gives CASSTGGQSSGNTIYF.

The rearrangement joins TRBV18 to TRBJ1-1; TRBD1 might be the D (5 bases). Germline V gene data show CDR1 as KGHSH and CDR2 as LQKENI. This CDR3 contains 14 residues. The V end was cut by 3 bases, the J end by 5 bases, with 13 bases between. CDR3 nucleotide sequence: TGTGCCAGCTCACCCGAGGGACTCCGGACTGAAGCTTTCTTT. Translation: CASSPEGLRTEAFF. The full variable domain, its missing parts supplied by reference TRBV18 and TRBJ1-1, is NAGVMQNPRHLVRRRGQEARLRCSPMKGHSHVYWYRQLPEEGLKFMVYLQKENIIDESGMPKERFSAEFPKEGPSILRIQQVVRGDSAAYFCASSPEGLRTEAFFGQGTRLTVV.

The chain couples TRBV27 to TRBJ2-7, with 12 bases that match TRBD1. Germline V gene sequence: CDR1 MNHEY, CDR2 SMNVEV (reference sequence). The CDR3 extends over 15 amino acids. V was clipped by 3 bases and J by 2 bases; unmatched bases: 2. The CDR3 spells CASSLGQGAPYEQYF. CDR3 coding DNA: TGTGCCAGCAGTTTGGGACAGGGGGCCCCCTACGAGCAGTACTTC.

The rearrangement uses TRBV9 and TRBJ1-6, with 7 bases matching TRBD1. The trim removed 4 bases at V and 10 bases at J, leaving 5 bases unmatched. The V gene's germline CDR1 is SGDLS and CDR2 YYNGEE. This CDR3 is built from 13 residues. The CDR3 loop reads CASSPGQESPLHF. CDR3 coding DNA: TGTGCCAGCAGCCCCGGACAGGAATCACCCCTCCACTTT.

This chain connects TRBV19 to TRBJ1-2; 8 bases map to TRBD1. Unmatched junction bases numbered 15, after V lost 5 bases and J lost 4 bases. The germline gives CDR1 LNHDA, CDR2 SQIVND (reference sequence). The length of the CDR3 is 17 residues. As DNA, the CDR3 is TGTGCCAGTAGTCGAGCCGGGGGACAGGTTTTGGCCTATGGCTACACCTTC. Encoded protein: CASSRAGGQVLAYGYTF.

This clone was recorded once. The J gene is TRBJ2-7, the V gene TRBV18; TRBD2 matches 9 bases. This CDR3 contains 16 residues. V shed 2 bases and J 4 bases; nucleotides not matched to a gene: 9. Germline CDR1 and CDR2: KGHSH and LQKENI. CDR3 sequence: CASSPAGVAGGYEQYF. CDR3 sequence (DNA): TGTGCCAGCTCACCAGCAGGTGTCGCGGGAGGGTACGAGCAGTACTTC.

This chain joins TRBV5-1 and TRBJ1-3; D gene uncertain. There are 16 residues in the CDR3. Germline loops: CDR1 SGHRS, CDR2 YFSETQ. Trimming removed 0 bases from V and 0 bases from J, with 10 bases in between. CDR3 DNA sequence: TGCGCCAGCAGCTTGGCCCTACAGAGCTCTGGAAACACCATATATTTT. It is translated as CASSLALQSSGNTIYF.